This TCR beta chain was recorded in a study of CD8+ T cells in alopecia areata. Germline CDR1 is MDHEN and CDR2 is SYDVKM. Between the trimmed V and J ends, which lost 4 bases and 0 bases, there was a span of 16 bases. The CDR3 runs 17 residues. Study outcomes and limitations: Clonality in lesional scalp, especially alopecia totalis/universalis, exceeded that of normal scalp. Expanded CD8+ clones among the top 100, as well as scalp clonality, were significantly decreased by tofacitinib. Normal-skin resident alphabeta T cells also appear among scalp sample sequences.

The treatment is: oral pan-JAK inhibitor, 5-10 mg twice daily. Note on this clone: Its antigen remains unidentified.

RNA was extracted and reverse transcribed into cDNA as the sequencing template. TCRdb keeps only in-frame clones here, not all; method: immunoSEQ multiplex PCR. Of some 58,000 clones listed, 35% to 55% were seen once; the top ten hold around 21%. This clonotype was sampled from a human donor with alopecia areata. Material: CD8+ T cells sorted from blood, obtained at approximately week 36, from a patient treated with tofacitinib. This chain links TRBV28 with TRBJ2-1; no firm D call. DNA for the CDR3: TGTGCCAGCAGTTGGATGATCGGAGACAACTCCTACAATGAGCAGTTCTTC. Encoded protein: CASSWMIGDNSYNEQFF.